This T cell receptor (beta chain) was obtained from a study of memory CD4+ T cells and cytomegalovirus serostatus. The sort gate was single viable CD3+CD4+CD8-CD45RO+ cells for memory CD4+ T cells. The germline CDR1 and CDR2 sequences are KGHSH and LQKENI. CDR3 length: 14 residues. Clones were read by immunoSEQ multiplex PCR, and TCRdb kept only the in-frame ones, dropping some. The sample carries approximately 50,000 clones, roughly 77% recorded once. This receptor was taken from an adult in good health and CMV-seropositive. The sample consisted of memory CD4+ T cells from blood. The J gene is TRBJ2-7, the V gene TRBV18; the match to TRBD1 covers 8 bases. For the CDR3, the DNA is TGTGCCAGCTCACCTTCCCAGGGGGCTTACGGGCAGTACGTC. Translation gives CASSPSQGAYGQYV.